One T cell receptor beta chain is described in this entry. At least ten counts were recorded for this clonotype. This receptor's antigen is unknown. No qualities accompany the bases; no much larger clone lies one base away. The library was obtained by multiplex PCR. Reads for this sample came from an Illumina HiSeq 4000. TCR beta libraries were built with iRepertoire HTBI primers and Arm-PCR amplification of CDR3 regions. Before sequencing, the PCR products went through gel purification. The study's processing was this. Across samples, 60 to 80 TRBV and 13 to 15 TRBJ segments were identified and used for gene usage analysis of CDR3 amino acid clonotypes. Filtered high-quality paired reads were merged into contigs using COPE and FqMerger. BLAST was used to align contigs to the IMGT TRBV, TRBD and TRBJ reference genes, and CDR3 was defined following IMGT. Highly expanded clones were defined as clonotypes with a frequency above 0.1%. Shannon entropy was used to measure repertoire diversity, and the Gini coefficient was used to measure V-J evenness. Public clonotypes were defined as clonotypes shared by more than one individual. Using fastp trimming at Q25 and MiXCR clonotype assembly, TCRdb reanalyzed the public sequencing data and kept in-frame beta chains. A single entry per CDR3 protein holds the most common genes and DNA from its merged rows. None of the V and J calls come from the authors' own analysis; TCRdb made them. Within this sample are about 620,000 distinct CDR3 sequences, with roughly 15% of them counted one time only. The biggest ten clones account for 18% of the sample.

This sample's time point label indicates: newly diagnosed GD, antithyroid drugs for less than 3 months. For both TCR sequencing and RNA sequencing, RNA was extracted from PBMCs using TRIzol. The diagnosis of Graves' disease followed American Thyroid Association guidelines. Patients for the study were recruited at an endocrinology department in Xi'an, China. Each patient gave approximately 9 milliliters of peripheral blood, collected in an EDTA anticoagulant tube. Ficoll Paque Plus density gradient separation was used to isolate PBMCs, and no additional T cell sorting was done. An Agilent 2100 Bioanalyzer and agarose gel were used to assess RNA quality, and a NanoDrop 2000 was used to measure RNA concentration. The germline ends are 7 bases apart after V is trimmed by 4 bases and J by 9 bases. In the germline V gene, CDR1 corresponds to SNHLY and CDR2 to FYNNEI. From its cysteine to its phenylalanine, the CDR3 spans 12 amino acids. Kept here is only the CDR3 DNA, which spans 36 bases and is read in frame from base 1.

This specimen comes from a study of regulatory T cells in long-lasting Graves disease (dated by TCRdb to the early 2020s). Regarding the complete study: Patients with newly diagnosed Graves' disease had been on antithyroid drugs for under 3 months. Persistent Graves' disease patients were compared with newly diagnosed Graves' disease patients by peripheral blood TCR sequencing and RNA sequencing. The study was registered as a clinical trial and conducted in China. A total of 33 samples were covered by TCR sequencing, comprising approximately 13 persistent and around 20 newly diagnosed Graves' disease patients. What the authors observed across the whole study: TRBV28, TRBJ1-2 and TRBJ2-5 were preferentially used in persistent disease, while TRBV20-1 and TRBJ2-1 were favored in newly diagnosed disease. Persistent Graves' disease patients showed lower TCR Shannon entropy and fewer highly expanded clones than newly diagnosed patients, suggesting clonal expansion. Only peripheral blood was studied, because thyroid tissue, the primary lesion, was inaccessible. Only the TCR beta chain was sequenced and analyzed. As a limitation, the authors acknowledged that the small sample size may reduce accuracy. Patients with persistent disease shared more public clonotypes (around 2,700) than newly diagnosed patients did (about 970).

The data also belong to a second study, concerning T cells in Graves' hyperthyroidism and ophthalmopathy. Looking at the second paper: A patient counted as having stable Graves' hyperthyroidism if no progression to ophthalmopathy occurred over 18 months of follow-up. Hyperthyroidism patients were aged 18 to 65 years and newly diagnosed, with disease duration of less than 2 months. Exclusion was applied to patients with uncontrolled infections, other autoimmune diseases, pregnancy or lactation. Diagnoses were based on clinical symptoms, serum thyroxine and TRAb, thyroid ultrasound and orbital computed tomography. For the first round of RT-PCR on the TCR CDR3, the HTBI primer set was used together with the Qiagen OneStep RT-PCR kit. Most expanded thyroid clonotypes (frequency above 0.001) were also detected in blood, a finding suggesting that blood repertoires may reflect thyroid immune responses. Ophthalmopathy was separated from stable hyperthyroidism by a 13 V-J signature model, with approximately 86% sensitivity and 81% to 83% specificity obtained in cross-validation and 80%/75% obtained in testing. In validation, progression to ophthalmopathy was predicted by the model with around 70% sensitivity and roughly 72% specificity, a median of about 6.8 months before onset. To identify distinguishing TCR V-J signatures, a discovery cohort of 100 patients was used, comprising 43 with Graves' ophthalmopathy and around 60 with stable Graves' hyperthyroidism. An independent validation cohort of fewer than 20 hyperthyroidism patients and about 15 patients who later progressed to ophthalmopathy tested prospective prediction of ophthalmopathy. The 85 to 100 discovery patients were randomly split 7:3 into training and test sets. In several Graves' hyperthyroidism patients, the study also compared T-cell repertoires from thyroid tissue with T-cell repertoires from blood. Once sampling was done, hyperthyroidism patients were given methimazole at a starting dose of 30 mg daily, whereas ophthalmopathy patients were given high-dose intravenous methylprednisolone. Libraries were constructed in a second round of multiplex PCR, after which size selection and purification were carried out. Libraries were sequenced paired-end with 100 bp reads on an Illumina HiSeq2000. Raw data were processed with SOAPnuke, discarding reads with adapters, uncalled bases, mean Phred below 15, or no exact constant-primer or identifier match. COPE v1.2.5 was used to merge the high-quality paired reads, and each unique nucleotide sequence was defined as a clonotype. MiTCR v1.1 was used to align the clonotypes against IMGT TRBV, TRBD and TRBJ reference segments. Analysis was restricted to V-J combinations with a frequency above 0.0001, which covered over 98% of repertoires. The TCS score was defined as the ratio of F50 (clonal expansion) to E x V (chaos), calculated using BLOSUM62-based TCRdist between CDR3 peptides within each V-J. Welch's t-statistics and random forest reduced 500 to 650 V-J features to 13, which were used in a naive Bayes classifier (R e1071). Sample size was not statistically predetermined, and investigators were not blinded to group allocation. TCR Vbeta CDR3 sequencing of 135 peripheral blood samples (fewer than 45 ophthalmopathy, 70 to 85 hyperthyroidism and approximately 17 progressor patients) is reported in the paper.

This TCR came from a woman in her twenties or thirties with Graves disease. Donor details come from another sample of the same person, matched by shared clones. Specimen: peripheral blood mononuclear cells (PBMCs), collected at new diagnosis, from a patient treated with antithyroid drugs. The rearranged chain carries TRBV2 and TRBJ1-6, with the identity of the D gene unclear. Here is the DNA: TGTGCCAGCAGTGTAGAGGTTTCACCCCTCCACTTT. This gives the protein CASSVEVSPLHF.